This T cell receptor beta chain was profiled in a study of cytomegalovirus exposure and HLA in healthy donors. Between the trimmed V and J ends, which lost 5 bases and 2 bases, there was a span of 10 bases. Germline V CDR1 and CDR2: MDHEN, SYDVKM. The CDR3 contains 13 residues. PCR primers comprised 60 Vbeta and 13 Jbeta primers. Some clones are missing from TCRdb's copy, which holds only in-frame ones; the method was immunoSEQ multiplex PCR. Of some 150,000 clones in the sample, more than 65% are singletons; the top ten hold 1.5%. The TCR sequence derives from a male donor in good health and CMV-seronegative. The chain uses TRBV28 and TRBJ2-7; D gene unclear. The sample was PBMCs. CDR3 sequence: CASSRASAYEQYF. The CDR3 region has the DNA TGTGCCAGCAGTCGAGCGAGCGCCTACGAGCAGTACTTC. Together with reference TRBV28 and TRBJ2-7, the CDR3 gives the full variable domain: DVKVTQSSRYLVKRTGEKVFLECVQDMDHENMFWYRQDPGLGLRLIYFSYDVKMKEKGDIPEGYSVSREKKERFSLILESASTNQTSMYLCASSRASAYEQYFGPGTRLTVT.